The clone carrying this T cell receptor beta chain came up a few times. Its antigen is as yet unknown. The CDR3 is 18 amino acids. Per germline, CDR1 SGHRS and CDR2 YFSETQ. V dropped 0 bases and J dropped 7; count of bases not matched to a gene: 16. This sample stems from a study of response to subunit inactivated influenza vaccine. Study results and limitations: The authors proposed limited new T cell recruitment per seasonal influenza vaccination.

TCRdb passed the RT-PCR reads through MiXCR, listing each CDR3 protein once. This table holds approximately 680,000 distinct CDR3 sequences, 15% to 17% found once. This TCR was sampled from a man in his fifties who received an inactivated influenza vaccine. This material consisted of PBMCs from blood, taken less than 13 days after vaccination. This chain uses TRBV5-1 with TRBJ2-7, with 10 bases aligning to TRBD2. The CDR3 here is CASSLDGLAEPILREQYF. CDR3 coding DNA: TGCGCCAGCAGCTTGGACGGACTAGCGGAACCTATTCTCAGGGAGCAGTACTTC.